This is a list of T cell receptor beta chains from one sample in a study of blood T cell repertoires in COVID-19. TCRdb's copy holds only in-frame clones and misses some; the assay was immunoSEQ multiplex PCR. Counted here are 20,000 to 30,000 clones, around 93% occurring once; the ten biggest clones make up around 2.1%. Sequencing was done on a sample of peripheral blood. All receptors derive from a human donor in a cohort sampled during active COVID-19. CDR3s include the opening cysteine and the closing phenylalanine or tryptophan. D genes are given only for firm matches. Only some rows state a clone size, as once, few, many or a class for expanded clones.

d_gene: -; v_gene: TRBV5-4; abundance: -; j_gene: TRBJ2-6; CDR3nt: TGTGCCAGCACCTTATTGAAGAGTTCTGGGGCCAACGTCCTGACTTTC; CDR3aa: CASTLLKSSGANVLTF
d_gene: TRBD1; v_gene: TRBV6-2/TRBV6-3; abundance: -; j_gene: TRBJ2-7; CDR3nt: TGTGCCAGCAGTTTGCTCGGGACAGTTGCCTACGAGCAGTACTTC; CDR3aa: CASSLLGTVAYEQYF
d_gene: -; v_gene: TRBV2; abundance: -; j_gene: TRBJ1-1; CDR3nt: TGTGCCAGCAGTTGGTCGGGTGAAGCTTTCTTT; CDR3aa: CASSWSGEAFF
d_gene: TRBD1; v_gene: TRBV2; abundance: once; j_gene: TRBJ1-5; CDR3nt: TGTGCCAGCAGTGGCCAGGGGGTCGGCAATCAGCCCCAGCATTTT; CDR3aa: CASSGQGVGNQPQHF
d_gene: -; v_gene: TRBV5-1; abundance: -; j_gene: TRBJ1-3; CDR3nt: TGCGCCAGCAGCCGGGACTCCAGCGCCGAAAACACCATATATTTT; CDR3aa: CASSRDSSAENTIYF
d_gene: TRBD2; v_gene: TRBV25-1; abundance: once; j_gene: TRBJ2-1; CDR3nt: TGTGCCAGCAGAAGTCCTAGCGGCTCCTACAATGAGCAGTTCTTC; CDR3aa: CASRSPSGSYNEQFF
d_gene: TRBD1; v_gene: TRBV4-1; abundance: -; j_gene: TRBJ1-4; CDR3nt: TGCGCCAGCAGCCAAAGTAGGTCAGGACAGGGGGTTTTTGGGCTGTTTTTT; CDR3aa: CASSQSRSGQGVFGLFF
d_gene: TRBD1; v_gene: TRBV6-6; abundance: -; j_gene: TRBJ1-1; CDR3nt: TGTGCCAGCAGTCCCGGACAGGGCTCTGAAGCTTTCTTT; CDR3aa: CASSPGQGSEAFF
d_gene: -; v_gene: TRBV27; abundance: once; j_gene: TRBJ2-7; CDR3nt: TGTGCCAGCAGTTCCCAACAGGGCTTCTCCTACGAGCAGTACTTC; CDR3aa: CASSSQQGFSYEQYF
d_gene: -; v_gene: TRBV10-3; abundance: -; j_gene: TRBJ1-3; CDR3nt: TGTGCCATCAGTGTGGGCAGGGGATCCGGAAACACCATATATTTT; CDR3aa: CAISVGRGSGNTIYF
d_gene: TRBD1; v_gene: TRBV5-4; abundance: -; j_gene: TRBJ2-2; CDR3nt: TGTGCCAGCAGCTTCGGGGGACAGGGGGTCACCGGGGAGCTGTTTTTT; CDR3aa: CASSFGGQGVTGELFF
d_gene: TRBD1; v_gene: TRBV4-2; abundance: -; j_gene: TRBJ1-2; CDR3nt: TGTGCCAGCAGCCAAGTCGGGACAGGGAGTGCCTATGGCTACACCTTC; CDR3aa: CASSQVGTGSAYGYTF
d_gene: -; v_gene: TRBV7-9; abundance: -; j_gene: TRBJ1-6; CDR3nt: TGTGCCAGCAGCTGGGGGGATGTTAATTCACCCCTCCACTTT; CDR3aa: CASSWGDVNSPLHF
d_gene: -; v_gene: TRBV28; abundance: -; j_gene: TRBJ1-1; CDR3nt: TGTGCCAGCAGTTTGGTTACAGGGTATGAAGCTTTCTTT; CDR3aa: CASSLVTGYEAFF
d_gene: -; v_gene: TRBV19; abundance: -; j_gene: TRBJ2-2; CDR3nt: TGTGCCAGTCAATGGACAGGGAGGGCCGGGGAGCTGTTTTTT; CDR3aa: CASQWTGRAGELFF
d_gene: TRBD1; v_gene: TRBV20-1; abundance: -; j_gene: TRBJ1-2; CDR3nt: TGCAGTGCTAGTCGAGAGGCAGGGGGCGTAAATGGCTACACCTTC; CDR3aa: CSASREAGGVNGYTF
d_gene: TRBD1; v_gene: TRBV2; abundance: -; j_gene: TRBJ1-1; CDR3nt: TGTGCCAGCCCAAGAGATCCCGGGACAGGGGGTGAAGCTTTCTTT; CDR3aa: CASPRDPGTGGEAFF
d_gene: TRBD2; v_gene: TRBV7-8; abundance: -; j_gene: TRBJ2-5; CDR3nt: TGTGCCAGCAGCCCAATACCTCGGACTAGCGGGGGGTTAGAGACCCAGTACTTC; CDR3aa: CASSPIPRTSGGLETQYF
d_gene: -; v_gene: TRBV11-3; abundance: -; j_gene: TRBJ2-5; CDR3nt: TGTGCCAGCAGCTTAGATCCCGGACAGAGGTACCAAGAGACCCAGTACTTC; CDR3aa: CASSLDPGQRYQETQYF
d_gene: -; v_gene: TRBV3-1/TRBV3-2; abundance: -; j_gene: TRBJ1-2; CDR3nt: TGTGCCAGCAGCCAAGCCGGTTTAGGGGTCTATGGCTACACCTTC; CDR3aa: CASSQAGLGVYGYTF
d_gene: TRBD1; v_gene: TRBV7-2; abundance: -; j_gene: TRBJ2-7; CDR3nt: TGTGCCAGCAGCGGGACAGGCATTTCCTACGAGCAGTACTTC; CDR3aa: CASSGTGISYEQYF
d_gene: TRBD2; v_gene: TRBV5-1; abundance: -; j_gene: TRBJ2-3; CDR3nt: TGCGCCAGCAGCTTCGGGACTAGCGGGAGCACAGATACGCAGTATTTT; CDR3aa: CASSFGTSGSTDTQYF
d_gene: TRBD1; v_gene: TRBV3-1/TRBV3-2; abundance: -; j_gene: TRBJ2-3; CDR3nt: TGTGCCAGCAGCCCCCAGGACAGGGTGGCAGATACGCAGTATTTT; CDR3aa: CASSPQDRVADTQYF
d_gene: -; v_gene: TRBV18; abundance: few; j_gene: TRBJ1-4; CDR3nt: TGTGCCAGCTCACCACTTACTGAAGAAAAACTGTTTTTT; CDR3aa: CASSPLTEEKLFF